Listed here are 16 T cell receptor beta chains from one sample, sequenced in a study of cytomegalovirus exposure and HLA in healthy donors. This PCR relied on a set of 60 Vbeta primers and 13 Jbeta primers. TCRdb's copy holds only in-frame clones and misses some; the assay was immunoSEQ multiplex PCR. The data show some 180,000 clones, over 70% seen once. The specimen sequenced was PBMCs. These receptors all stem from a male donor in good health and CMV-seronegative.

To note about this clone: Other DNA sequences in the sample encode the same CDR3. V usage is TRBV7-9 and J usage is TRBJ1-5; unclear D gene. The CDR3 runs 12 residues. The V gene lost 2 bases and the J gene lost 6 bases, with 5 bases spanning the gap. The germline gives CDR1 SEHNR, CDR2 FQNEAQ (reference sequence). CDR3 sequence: CASSLRGQPQHF. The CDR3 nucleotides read TGTGCCAGCAGCTTACGAGGTCAGCCCCAGCATTTT. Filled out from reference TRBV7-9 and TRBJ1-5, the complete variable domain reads DTGVSQNPRHKITKRGQNVTFRCDPISEHNRLYWYRQTLGQGPEFLTYFQNEAQLEKSRLLSDRFSAERPKGSFSTLEIQRTEQGDSAMYLCASSLRGQPQHFGDGTRLSIL.

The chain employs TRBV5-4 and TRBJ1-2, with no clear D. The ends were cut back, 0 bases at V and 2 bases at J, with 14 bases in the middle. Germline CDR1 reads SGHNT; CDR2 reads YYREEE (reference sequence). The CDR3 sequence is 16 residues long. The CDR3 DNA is TGTGCCAGCAGCTTGGAGATGCCGGGTCCCAACTATGGCTACACCTTC. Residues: CASSLEMPGPNYGYTF. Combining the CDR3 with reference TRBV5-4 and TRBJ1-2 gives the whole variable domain ETGVTQSPTHLIKTRGQQVTLRCSSQSGHNTVSWYQQALGQGPQFIFQYYREEENGRGNFPPRFSGLQFPNYSSELNVNALELDDSALYLCASSLEMPGPNYGYTFGSGTRLTVV.

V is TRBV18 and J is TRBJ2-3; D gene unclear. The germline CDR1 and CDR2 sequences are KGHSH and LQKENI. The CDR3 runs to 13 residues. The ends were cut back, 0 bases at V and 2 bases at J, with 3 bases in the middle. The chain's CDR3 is CASSPPATDTQYF. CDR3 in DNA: TGTGCCAGCTCACCACCGGCCACAGATACGCAGTATTTT.

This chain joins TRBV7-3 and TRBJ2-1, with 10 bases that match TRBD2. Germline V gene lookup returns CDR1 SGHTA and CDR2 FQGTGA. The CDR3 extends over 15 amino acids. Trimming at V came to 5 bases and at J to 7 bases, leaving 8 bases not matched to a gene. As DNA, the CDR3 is TGTGCCAGCAGCAATAGCGGGGGGCCGCTTAATGAGCAGTTCTTC. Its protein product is CASSNSGGPLNEQFF. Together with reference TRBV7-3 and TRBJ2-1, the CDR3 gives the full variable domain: GAGVSQTPSNKVTEKGKYVELRCDPISGHTALYWYRQSLGQGPEFLIYFQGTGAADDSGLPNDRFFAVRPEGSVSTLKIQRTERGDSAVYLCASSNSGGPLNEQFFGPGTRLTVL.

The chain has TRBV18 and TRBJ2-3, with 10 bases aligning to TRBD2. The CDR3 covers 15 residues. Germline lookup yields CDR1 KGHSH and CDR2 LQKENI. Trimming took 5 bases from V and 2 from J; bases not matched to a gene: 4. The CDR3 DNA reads TGTGCCAGCTCAACAGGACTAGCGGACACAGATACGCAGTATTTT. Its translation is CASSTGLADTDTQYF.

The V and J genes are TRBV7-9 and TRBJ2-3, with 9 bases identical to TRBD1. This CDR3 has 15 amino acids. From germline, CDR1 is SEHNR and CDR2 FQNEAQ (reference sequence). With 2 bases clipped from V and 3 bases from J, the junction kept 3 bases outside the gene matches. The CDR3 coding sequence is TGTGCCAGCAGCTTAAGGGGGACAGGGACAGATACGCAGTATTTT. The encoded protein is CASSLRGTGTDTQYF. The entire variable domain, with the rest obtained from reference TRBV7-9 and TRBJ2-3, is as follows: DTGVSQNPRHKITKRGQNVTFRCDPISEHNRLYWYRQTLGQGPEFLTYFQNEAQLEKSRLLSDRFSAERPKGSFSTLEIQRTEQGDSAMYLCASSLRGTGTDTQYFGPGTRLTVL.

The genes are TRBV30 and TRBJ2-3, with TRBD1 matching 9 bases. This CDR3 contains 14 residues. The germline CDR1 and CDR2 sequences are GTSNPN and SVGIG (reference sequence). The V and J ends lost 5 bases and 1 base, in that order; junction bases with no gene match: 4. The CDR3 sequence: CAWDRGFGTDTQYF. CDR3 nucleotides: TGTGCCTGGGACAGGGGGTTTGGCACAGATACGCAGTATTTT.

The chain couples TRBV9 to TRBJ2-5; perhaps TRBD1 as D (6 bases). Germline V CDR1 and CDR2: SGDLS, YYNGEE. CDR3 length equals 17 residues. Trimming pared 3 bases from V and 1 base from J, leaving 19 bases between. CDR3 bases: TGTGCCAGCAGCGCCGGACAGAACCCACTCGTCCAAGAGACCCAGTACTTC. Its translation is CASSAGQNPLVQETQYF.

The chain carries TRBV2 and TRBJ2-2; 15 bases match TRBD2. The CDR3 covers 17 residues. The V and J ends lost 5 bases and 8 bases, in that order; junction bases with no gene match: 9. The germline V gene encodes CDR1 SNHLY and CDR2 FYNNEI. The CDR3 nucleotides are TGTGCCAGCAGTCCGACCGGGACTAGCGGGAGGACGGGGGAGCTGTTTTTT. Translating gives CASSPTGTSGRTGELFF.

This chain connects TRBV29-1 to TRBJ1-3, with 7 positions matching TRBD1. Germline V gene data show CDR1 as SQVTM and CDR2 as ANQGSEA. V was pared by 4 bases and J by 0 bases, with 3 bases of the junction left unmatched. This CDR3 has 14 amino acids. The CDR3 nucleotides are TGCAGCGTTGCCCGGGACAGCTCTGGAAACACCATATATTTT. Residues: CSVARDSSGNTIYF.

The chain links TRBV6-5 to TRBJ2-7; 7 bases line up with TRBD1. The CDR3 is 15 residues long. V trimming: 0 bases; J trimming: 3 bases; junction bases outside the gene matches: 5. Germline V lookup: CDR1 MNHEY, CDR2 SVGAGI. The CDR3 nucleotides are TGTGCCAGCAGTTACTCGATACAGGGGTTCTACGAGCAGTACTTC. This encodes CASSYSIQGFYEQYF.

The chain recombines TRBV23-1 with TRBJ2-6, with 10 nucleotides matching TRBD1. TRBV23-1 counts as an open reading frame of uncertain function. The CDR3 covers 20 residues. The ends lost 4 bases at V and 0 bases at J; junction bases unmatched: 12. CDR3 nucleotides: TGCGCCAGCAGTCCACTTCCCTGGACAGGGGGAGACTCTGGGGCCAACGTCCTGACTTTC. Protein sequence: CASSPLPWTGGDSGANVLTF.

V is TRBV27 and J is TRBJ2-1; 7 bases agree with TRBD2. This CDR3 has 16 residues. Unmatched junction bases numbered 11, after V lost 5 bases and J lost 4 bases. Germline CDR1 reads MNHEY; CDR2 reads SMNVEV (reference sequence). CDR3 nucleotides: TGTGCCAGCAGTCGCGGCCCAGCGGGAACTTACAATGAGCAGTTCTTC. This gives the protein CASSRGPAGTYNEQFF.

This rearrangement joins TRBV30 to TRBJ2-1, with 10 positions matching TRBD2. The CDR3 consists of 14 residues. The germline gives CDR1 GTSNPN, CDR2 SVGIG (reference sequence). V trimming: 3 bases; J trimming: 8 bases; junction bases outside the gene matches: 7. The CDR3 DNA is TGTGCCTGGAGAAAAGCGGGGGGGCGCGATGAGCAGTTCTTC. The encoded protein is CAWRKAGGRDEQFF. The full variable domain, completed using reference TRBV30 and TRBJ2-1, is SQTIHQWPATLVQPVGSPLSLECTVEGTSNPNLYWYRQAAGRGLQLLFYSVGIGQISSEVPQNLSASRPQDRQFILSSKKLLLSDSGFYLCAWRKAGGRDEQFFGPGTRLTVL.

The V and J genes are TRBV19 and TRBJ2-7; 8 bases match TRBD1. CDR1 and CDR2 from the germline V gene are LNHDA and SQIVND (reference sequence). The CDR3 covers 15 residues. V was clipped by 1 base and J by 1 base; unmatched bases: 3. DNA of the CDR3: TGTGCCAGTAGTATAGTTCACAGGGGGTCCTACGAGCAGTACTTC. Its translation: CASSIVHRGSYEQYF.

The CDR3 loop reads CASRSLEAGANVLTF. As DNA, the CDR3 is TGTGCCAGCAGGTCCCTAGAGGCTGGGGCCAACGTCCTGACTTTC. This chain connects TRBV28 to TRBJ2-6; no clear D. Germline CDR1 MDHEN, CDR2 SYDVKM. CDR3 length equals 15 residues. V shed 6 bases and J shed 2 bases, with 11 bases lying between them.